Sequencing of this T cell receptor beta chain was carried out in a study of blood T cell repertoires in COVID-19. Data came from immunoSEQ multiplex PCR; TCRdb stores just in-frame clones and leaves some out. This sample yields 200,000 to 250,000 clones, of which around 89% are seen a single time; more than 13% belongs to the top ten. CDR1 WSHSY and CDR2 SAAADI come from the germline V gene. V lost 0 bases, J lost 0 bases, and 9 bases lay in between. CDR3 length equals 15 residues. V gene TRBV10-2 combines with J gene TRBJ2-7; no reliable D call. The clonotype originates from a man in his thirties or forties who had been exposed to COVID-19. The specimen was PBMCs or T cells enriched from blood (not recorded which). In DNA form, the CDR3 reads TGCGCCAGCAGTGAGTCACGACTTCTCTCCTACGAGCAGTACTTC. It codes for CASSESRLLSYEQYF.